These T cell receptor beta chains were read from a single sample in a study of T-cell reconstitution after alpha-beta-depleted transplantation in children. Each CDR3 protein is one row after TCRdb ran MiXCR on the PCR reads. The sample has 97,000 or so distinct CDR3 sequences, about 7.5% seen once. Sample: PBMCs, taken before TCRalphabeta/CD19-depleted stem cell transplant. The receptors were sampled from a boy younger than 10 with acute lymphoblastic leukemia, due to receive a stem cell transplant. CDR3s include the opening cysteine and the closing phenylalanine or tryptophan. Each record gives: J gene, clone size, D gene, V gene, CDR3 protein, CDR3 DNA. D genes are given only for firm matches. Size values are once, few and many counts, or a class for expanded clones, and some rows have none.

TRBJ1-2	few	-	TRBV20-1	CSASDRGRTLYGYTF	TGCAGTGCTAGTGATCGGGGACGGACCCTCTATGGCTACACCTTC
TRBJ2-5	-	TRBD2	TRBV12-3/TRBV12-4	CASSLQTSGGETQYF	TGTGCCAGCAGTTTGCAGACTAGCGGCGGCGAGACCCAGTACTTC
TRBJ1-5	few	-	TRBV11-2	CASSLDAGLGQPQHF	TGTGCCAGCAGCTTAGATGCGGGGCTCGGCCAGCCCCAGCATTTT
TRBJ1-1	-	-	TRBV5-1	CASSLDWSTEAFF	TGCGCCAGCAGCTTGGATTGGAGCACTGAAGCTTTCTTT
TRBJ2-1	few	-	TRBV6-2/TRBV6-3	CASTPTGPRSYNEQFF	TGTGCCAGCACCCCTACTGGACCCCGCTCCTACAATGAGCAGTTCTTC
TRBJ2-7	many	-	TRBV28	CASSPQGYEQYF	TGTGCCAGCAGTCCCCAGGGCTACGAGCAGTACTTC
TRBJ2-1	many	-	TRBV20-1	CSARDLRGKSYNEQFF	TGCAGTGCTAGAGATCTCCGGGGAAAATCCTACAATGAGCAGTTCTTC
TRBJ2-7	-	-	TRBV28	CASSPGQGGPKQYF	TGTGCCAGCAGTCCCGGCCAAGGGGGTCCTAAGCAGTACTTC
TRBJ1-5	few	-	TRBV20-1	CSAEEQGAGQPQHF	TGCAGTGCGGAGGAACAGGGCGCGGGTCAGCCCCAGCATTTT
TRBJ2-2	-	-	TRBV5-4	CASSFGLTLNTGELFF	TGTGCCAGCAGCTTTGGTCTCACTCTGAACACCGGGGAGCTGTTTTTT
TRBJ2-7	many	TRBD2	TRBV20-1	CSASPTRLAGGRYEQYF	TGCAGTGCTAGTCCTACCCGACTAGCGGGGGGGCGCTACGAGCAGTACTTC
TRBJ2-3	many	-	TRBV5-1	CASSAGTDTDTQYF	TGCGCCAGCAGCGCCGGGACTGACACAGATACGCAGTATTTT
TRBJ2-7	large	-	TRBV20-1	CSGGGRGYEQYF	TGCAGTGGAGGGGGACGGGGCTACGAGCAGTACTTC
TRBJ2-3	-	-	TRBV12-3/TRBV12-4	CASSLTWAGRVTDTQYF	TGTGCCAGCAGTTTGACGTGGGCAGGCCGGGTCACAGATACGCAGTATTTT
TRBJ2-1	few	-	TRBV5-6	CASSLAQHRLHEQFF	TGTGCCAGCAGCTTGGCGCAGCATCGCCTACATGAGCAGTTCTTC
TRBJ1-1	few	-	TRBV10-3	CAILPALNTEAFF	TGTGCCATCCTCCCCGCCTTGAACACTGAAGCTTTCTTT
TRBJ2-3	many	-	TRBV4-2	CASSQEEHWRDGQYF	TGTGCCAGCAGCCAAGAGGAGCACTGGCGGGATGGGCAGTATTTT
TRBJ2-3	-	-	TRBV6-4	CASSDGWGNTDTQYF	TGTGCCAGCAGTGACGGCTGGGGCAACACAGATACGCAGTATTTT
TRBJ1-2	many	-	TRBV15	CATSRIPQDISYGYTF	TGTGCCACCAGCAGAATCCCACAGGACATCTCCTATGGCTACACCTTC
TRBJ2-6	-	-	TRBV2	CASSVALGANVLTF	TGTGCCAGCAGTGTTGCCCTTGGGGCCAACGTCCTGACTTTC
TRBJ2-1	-	TRBD1	TRBV20-1	CSARDGPYRGNEQFF	TGCAGTGCTAGAGATGGGCCGTACAGGGGCAATGAGCAGTTCTTC
TRBJ2-7	many	-	TRBV5-1	CASSLSREEQYF	TGCGCCAGCAGCTTGTCCCGGGAAGAGCAGTACTTC
TRBJ2-1	many	TRBD1	TRBV20-1	CSAHTGQGDSGEQFF	TGCAGTGCTCATACAGGACAGGGGGATTCAGGTGAGCAGTTCTTC
TRBJ1-2	few	TRBD1	TRBV18	CASSHPGQGALGYTF	TGTGCCAGCTCACATCCGGGACAGGGGGCGCTTGGCTACACCTTC
TRBJ2-2	many	TRBD2	TRBV7-2	CASSFAGTSGGASTGELFF	TGTGCCAGCAGCTTCGCCGGGACTAGCGGGGGGGCCTCCACCGGGGAGCTGTTTTTT
TRBJ2-1	many	-	TRBV2	CASSGLEDYQFF	TGTGCCAGCAGTGGGCTGGAGGATTACCAATTCTTC
TRBJ1-5	few	-	TRBV5-5	CASSTGYSNQPQHF	TGTGCCAGCAGCACAGGTTATAGCAATCAGCCCCAGCATTTT
TRBJ2-1	many	TRBD1	TRBV29-1	CSWLQGNEQFF	TGCAGCTGGTTACAGGGGAATGAGCAGTTCTTC
TRBJ2-3	few	TRBD1	TRBV20-1	CSARGQGGSTDTQYF	TGCAGTGCTCGTGGACAGGGGGGTAGCACAGATACGCAGTATTTT
TRBJ1-4	many	-	TRBV7-2	CASSLRGANEKLFF	TGTGCCAGCAGCTTAAGGGGCGCTAATGAAAAACTGTTTTTT
TRBJ2-5	many	TRBD2	TRBV3-1	CASSQRLAGGGETQYF	TGTGCCAGCAGCCAAAGACTAGCGGGGGGAGGAGAGACCCAGTACTTC
TRBJ2-7	many	-	TRBV12-3/TRBV12-4	CASSSRNGEALEQYF	TGTGCCAGCAGTTCCCGAAATGGGGAGGCCCTCGAGCAGTACTTC
TRBJ2-1	few	-	TRBV7-6	CASSLQSDRMYTQFF	TGTGCCAGCAGCTTACAATCGGACAGAATGTATACACAGTTCTTC
TRBJ1-3	-	-	TRBV15	CATSRDRQKLYTIYF	TGTGCCACCAGCAGAGACCGGCAAAAGTTATACACCATATATTTT
TRBJ2-2	-	-	TRBV7-9	CASRSRNYTGELFF	TGTGCCAGCAGGTCGAGGAACTACACCGGGGAGCTGTTTTTT
TRBJ1-4	few	-	TRBV7-9	CASSLGVTNEKLFF	TGTGCCAGCAGCTTGGGGGTAACTAATGAAAAACTGTTTTTT
TRBJ1-1	many	-	TRBV7-2	CASSIDSRNTEAFF	TGTGCCAGCAGCATTGACAGCCGGAACACTGAAGCTTTCTTT
TRBJ2-3	many	TRBD2	TRBV10-2	CASSRTSGGADADTQYF	TGCGCCAGCAGTAGAACTAGCGGGGGGGCGGACGCAGATACGCAGTATTTT
TRBJ2-3	many	TRBD2	TRBV28	CASSLLAGHTDTQYF	TGTGCCAGCAGTTTACTAGCGGGGCACACAGATACGCAGTATTTT
TRBJ2-2	many	TRBD2	TRBV7-2	CASSLPGRTSVVHTGELFF	TGTGCCAGCAGCTTACCCGGCCGGACTAGCGTAGTCCACACCGGGGAGCTGTTTTTT
TRBJ1-5	few	-	TRBV6-1	CASSPGHGSQPQHF	TGTGCCAGCAGCCCGGGACATGGGAGTCAGCCCCAGCATTTT
TRBJ1-1	-	-	TRBV11-1	CASSPPGSPSAEAFF	TGTGCCAGCAGCCCACCCGGGTCACCGAGCGCTGAAGCTTTCTTT
TRBJ1-1	many	-	TRBV28	CASSFQGRTEAFF	TGTGCCAGCAGTTTTCAGGGGCGGACTGAAGCTTTCTTT
TRBJ1-5	few	-	TRBV7-9	CASSGGPSDVQPQHF	TGTGCCAGCAGCGGAGGGCCATCGGACGTTCAGCCCCAGCATTTT
TRBJ1-5	few	-	TRBV5-6	CASSLWQVDQPQHF	TGTGCCAGCAGCTTGTGGCAGGTGGATCAGCCCCAGCATTTT
TRBJ1-1	few	-	TRBV5-4	CASSSITGNTEAFF	TGTGCCAGCAGCTCAATTACAGGGAACACTGAAGCTTTCTTT
TRBJ1-1	medium-sized	TRBD1	TRBV5-1	CASSSGQGKTEAFF	TGCGCCAGCAGCTCGGGACAGGGAAAGACTGAAGCTTTCTTT
TRBJ1-1	few	-	TRBV10-3	CAISEFVAPAGAFF	TGTGCCATCAGTGAGTTTGTTGCCCCCGCGGGGGCTTTCTTT